Given below is one T cell receptor beta chain in context. This sample stems from a study of blood T cell repertoires in COVID-19. At the level of the study: Samples taken during acute and convalescent COVID-19 were collected in the United States, Italy and Spain. In each case, the material was cDNA or gDNA derived from T cells, B-cell-depleted T cells, or PBMCs.

Germline CDR1 WNHNN, CDR2 SYGVQD (reference sequence). Between the trimmed V and J ends, which lost 7 bases and 9 bases, there was a span of 4 bases. The CDR3 is made up of 10 amino acids. Measured with immunoSEQ multiplex PCR; TCRdb has only the in-frame clones, and not every one. The sample carries about 250,000 clones, around 88% recorded once. Seattle's cohort entered during active infection and was followed longitudinally. This clonotype was obtained from a woman under 40 with COVID-19, enrolled during active disease. The chain links TRBV10-1 to TRBJ1-6, with unresolved D. Material: peripheral blood. CDR3: CASNCSPLHF. The DNA for the CDR3 is TGCGCCAGCAACTGTTCACCCCTCCACTTT.